This TCR beta chain comes out of a study of blood T cell repertoires in COVID-19. Study-wide context: Acute and convalescent COVID-19 specimens originated in the United States, Italy and Spain.

The CDR3 sequence is 14 residues long. V was trimmed by 0 bases and J by 1 base, leaving 7 bases between them. Germline assignment: CDR1 SGHNT and CDR2 YYREEE (reference sequence). Original handling: Estimates of nucleated cell counts were drawn from the amplification of reference gene primers. TCRdb's table, derived via immunoSEQ multiplex PCR, lists solely in-frame clones and lacks some. D and trimming come from the DNA, and the V and J calls and clone size come from that table. The profile covers 200,000 or so clones, with 85% appearing a single time and 0.95% taken by the ten largest. Patients at the Seattle site were enrolled during active infection and followed longitudinally.

The chain links TRBV5-4 to TRBJ1-1; D is undetermined. The sequencing sample was made of peripheral blood. The receptor comes from a man aged 55 to 70 with COVID-19, enrolled during active disease. The DNA for the CDR3 is TGTGCCAGCAGCTTGGAAGGGAGGAACACTGAAGCTTTCTTT. Translation gives CASSLEGRNTEAFF. The full variable domain, its missing parts supplied by reference TRBV5-4 and TRBJ1-1, is ETGVTQSPTHLIKTRGQQVTLRCSSQSGHNTVSWYQQALGQGPQFIFQYYREEENGRGNFPPRFSGLQFPNYSSELNVNALELDDSALYLCASSLEGRNTEAFFGQGTRLTVV.